This TCR beta chain was obtained from a study of beta chain features in type 1 diabetes. Overall study findings and caveats: Among patients with Type 1 diabetes, TCRB CDR3s were moderately but significantly shorter in every one of the four CD4+ subsets. Resolution of whether HLA type affects TCRB rearrangement was not achieved here. Equally in patients and controls, PCR might preferentially amplify shorter templates. The study found fewer insertions and more deletions at VDJ junctions in type 1 diabetes patients.

TCRB transcripts that were expressed got sequenced, as all of the isolated RNA had been reverse transcribed. Libraries were prepared by immunoSEQ multiplex PCR; TCRdb keeps only in-frame clonotypes and omits some of them. Seen here are approximately 170,000 clones, around 7.8% observed once, and the top ten hold more than 0.75%. The CDR3 is 15 residues long. V was clipped by 4 bases and J by 3 bases; unmatched bases: 7. Germline V CDR1 and CDR2: SNHLY, FYNNEI. This clone was counted only a few times. Its antigen remains unidentified. V and J are TRBV2 and TRBJ2-3, with TRBD1 matching 7 bases. The clonotype originates from a woman in her forties with type 1 diabetes. The sequencing sample was made of central memory CD4+ T cells from blood. For the CDR3, the DNA is TGTGCCAGCAGTGCCCAGGGGGTCCGGACAGATACGCAGTATTTT. Its translation is CASSAQGVRTDTQYF.